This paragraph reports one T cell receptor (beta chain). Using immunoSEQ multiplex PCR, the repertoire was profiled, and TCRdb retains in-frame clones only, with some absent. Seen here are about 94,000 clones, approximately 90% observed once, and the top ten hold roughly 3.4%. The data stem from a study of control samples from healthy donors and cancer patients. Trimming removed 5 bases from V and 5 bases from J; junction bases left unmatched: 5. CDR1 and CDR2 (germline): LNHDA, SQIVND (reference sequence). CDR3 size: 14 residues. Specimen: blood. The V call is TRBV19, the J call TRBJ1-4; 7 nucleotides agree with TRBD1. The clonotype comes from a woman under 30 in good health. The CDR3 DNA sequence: TGTGCCAGTAGTCAACAGGGGAGGAATGAAAAACTGTTTTTT. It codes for CASSQQGRNEKLFF.